The text below deals with one T cell receptor (beta chain). This CDR3 is built from 14 residues. V was trimmed by 5 bases and J by 6 bases, leaving 17 bases between them. Germline values: CDR1 LNHDA, CDR2 SQIVND (reference sequence). This entry comes from a study of blood T cell repertoires in COVID-19. Sequencing used immunoSEQ multiplex PCR; TCRdb keeps in-frame clones, though not all of them. The top ten hold about 12% of the sample, which has hundreds of thousands of clones, around nine tenths seen once. This rearrangement joins TRBV19 to TRBJ2-7; maybe TRBD1 (6 bases). The sample was peripheral blood. This receptor was identified in a woman younger than 30 who had recovered from COVID-19. CDR3 amino acids: CASSSQGRYTEQYF. CDR3 bases: TGTGCCAGTAGTTCTCAGGGGCGCTACACCGAGCAGTACTTC.